This record looks at one T cell receptor (beta chain) sequence and its context. Its antigen is still unknown. The data were obtained in a study of cytomegalovirus exposure and HLA in healthy donors. At the level of the study: It was reported in a later analysis that the same platform had been used for the 90 to 150 validation repertoires as for the approximately 700 first-cohort repertoires.

The table came from immunoSEQ multiplex PCR; TCRdb's copy has only in-frame clones and leaves some out. The profile shows tens of thousands of clones, 95% of them singletons. Trimming took 8 bases from V and 8 from J; bases not matched to a gene: 5. There are 13 residues in the CDR3. CDR1 SGHNT and CDR2 YYREEE come from the germline V gene (reference sequence). Findings of the study overall: There were fewer than 200 TCR beta chains listed as cytomegalovirus-associated. In vitro assays verified that three CMV-associated chains recognized CMV antigens specifically. That first-cohort TCR clusters tended to co-occur in the approximately 110 validation repertoires was found in a later analysis.

V and J are TRBV5-4 and TRBJ2-1; 12 bases align to TRBD2. The sequence derives from a woman aged 18 to 35 in good health and CMV-seropositive. The sample taken for sequencing was PBMCs. The CDR3 nucleotides read TGTGCCAGTCATCTAGCGGGGGGGGATGAGCAGTTCTTC. It codes for CASHLAGGDEQFF.